This T cell receptor (beta chain) was sequenced for a study of human T cells and chemical hapten exposure. About the research overall: Small differences in pooled library volume mainly drove the variation in TCR yields per sample.

Germline CDR1 and CDR2: DFQATT and SNEGSKA (reference sequence). V gave up 1 base and J gave up 2 bases, with 6 bases separating them. CDR3 size: 13 residues. TCRdb processed the RACE reads anew with MiXCR; each CDR3 protein has one entry. The sample comprises roughly 38,000 distinct CDR3 sequences, less than 9% of which are singletons, and 1.3% rests with the top ten. Sample time point: pre-sensitization, week 0. Treatment of the sample: therapeutic diphenylcyclopropenone sensitization with weekly scalp DPC. This clonotype was picked up a small number of times. The sample here was whole blood, taken in connection with sensitization to the hapten diphenylcyclopropenone (DPC). The source of this sequence is a woman between 50 and 59 years old with alopecia areata. Some clones in this sample may be carry-over from other donors' samples. V gene TRBV20-1 combines with J gene TRBJ1-3; no definite D call. The CDR3 loop reads CSARVVAGNTIYF. The CDR3 DNA follows: TGCAGTGCTAGAGTGGTTGCTGGAAACACCATATATTTT.